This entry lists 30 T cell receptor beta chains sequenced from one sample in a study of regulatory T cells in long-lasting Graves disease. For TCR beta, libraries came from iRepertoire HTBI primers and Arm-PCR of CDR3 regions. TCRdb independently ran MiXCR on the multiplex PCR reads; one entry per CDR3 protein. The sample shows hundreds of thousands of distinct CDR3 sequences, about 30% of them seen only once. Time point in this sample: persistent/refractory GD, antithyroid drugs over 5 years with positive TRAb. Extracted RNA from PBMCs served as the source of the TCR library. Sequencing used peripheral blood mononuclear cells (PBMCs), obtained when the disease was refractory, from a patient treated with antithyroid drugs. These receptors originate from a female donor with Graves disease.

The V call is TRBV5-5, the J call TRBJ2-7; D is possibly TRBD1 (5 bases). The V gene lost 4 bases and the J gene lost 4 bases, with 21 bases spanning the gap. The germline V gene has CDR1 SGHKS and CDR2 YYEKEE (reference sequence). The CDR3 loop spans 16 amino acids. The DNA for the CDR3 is TGTGCCAGCAGCCCTGGCCCGCCAGGGTTGAGGTACGAGCAGTACTTC. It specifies CASSPGPPGLRYEQYF.

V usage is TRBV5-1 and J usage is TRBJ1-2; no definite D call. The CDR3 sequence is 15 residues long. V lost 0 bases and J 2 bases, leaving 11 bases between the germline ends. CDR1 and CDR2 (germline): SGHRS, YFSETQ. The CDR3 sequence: CASSLVARKNYGYTF. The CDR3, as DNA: TGCGCCAGCAGCTTGGTGGCCAGAAAAAACTATGGCTACACCTTC.

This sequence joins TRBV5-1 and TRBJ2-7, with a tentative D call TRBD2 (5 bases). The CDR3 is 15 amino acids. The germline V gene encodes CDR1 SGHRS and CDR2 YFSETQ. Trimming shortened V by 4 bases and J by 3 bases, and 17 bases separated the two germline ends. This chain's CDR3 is CASSRITAGDYEQYF. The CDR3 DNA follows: TGCGCCAGCAGCCGAATAACGGCCGGGGACTACGAGCAGTACTTC.

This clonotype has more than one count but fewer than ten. The CDR3 nucleotides are TGTGCCAGCAGCGTCGACAGCTTAGAGACCCAGTACTTC. It is translated as CASSVDSLETQYF. The chain carries TRBV9 and TRBJ2-5; D may be TRBD1 (5 bases). The V end was cut by 2 bases, the J end by 4 bases, with 9 bases between. The CDR3 sequence is 13 residues long. The germline V gene encodes CDR1 SGDLS and CDR2 YYNGEE.

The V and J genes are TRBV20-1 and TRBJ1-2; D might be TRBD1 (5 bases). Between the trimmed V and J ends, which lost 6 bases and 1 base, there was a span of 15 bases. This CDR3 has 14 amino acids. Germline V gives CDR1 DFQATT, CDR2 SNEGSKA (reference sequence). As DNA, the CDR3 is TGCAGTGCCAAGGGACCGAACTATAACTATGGCTACACCTTC. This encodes CSAKGPNYNYGYTF.

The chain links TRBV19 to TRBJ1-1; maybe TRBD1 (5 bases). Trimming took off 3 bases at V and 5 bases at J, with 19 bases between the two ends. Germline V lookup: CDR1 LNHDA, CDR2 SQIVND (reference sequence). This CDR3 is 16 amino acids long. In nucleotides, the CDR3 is TGTGCCAGTAGTATCGGGGGTGGCGGACCGGGTACTGAAGCTTTCTTT. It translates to CASSIGGGGPGTEAFF.

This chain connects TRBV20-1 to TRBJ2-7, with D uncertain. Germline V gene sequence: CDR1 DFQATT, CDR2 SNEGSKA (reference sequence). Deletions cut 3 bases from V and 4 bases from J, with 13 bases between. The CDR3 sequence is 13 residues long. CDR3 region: CSARVSGLYEQYF. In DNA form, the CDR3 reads TGCAGTGCTAGGGTATCGGGCCTGTACGAGCAGTACTTC.

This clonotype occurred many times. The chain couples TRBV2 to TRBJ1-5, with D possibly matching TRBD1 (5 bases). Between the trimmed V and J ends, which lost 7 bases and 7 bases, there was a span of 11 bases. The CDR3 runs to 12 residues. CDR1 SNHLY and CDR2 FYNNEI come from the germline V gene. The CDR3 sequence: CASTADNQPQHF. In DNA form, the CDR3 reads TGTGCCAGCACCGCGGACAACCAGCCCCAGCATTTT.

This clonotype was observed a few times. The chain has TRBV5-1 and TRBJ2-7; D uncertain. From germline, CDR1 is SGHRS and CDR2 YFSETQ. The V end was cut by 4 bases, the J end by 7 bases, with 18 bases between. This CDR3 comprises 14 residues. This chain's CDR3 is CASSPDIAVGEQYF. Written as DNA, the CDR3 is TGCGCCAGCAGCCCCGACATCGCAGTGGGTGAGCAGTACTTC.

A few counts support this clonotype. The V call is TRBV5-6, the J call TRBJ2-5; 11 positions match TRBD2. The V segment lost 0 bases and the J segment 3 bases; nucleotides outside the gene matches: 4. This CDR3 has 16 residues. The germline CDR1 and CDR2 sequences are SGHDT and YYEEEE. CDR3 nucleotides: TGTGCCAGCAGCTTGGCTGTTAGCGGGAGGGAAGAGACCCAGTACTTC. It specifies CASSLAVSGREETQYF.

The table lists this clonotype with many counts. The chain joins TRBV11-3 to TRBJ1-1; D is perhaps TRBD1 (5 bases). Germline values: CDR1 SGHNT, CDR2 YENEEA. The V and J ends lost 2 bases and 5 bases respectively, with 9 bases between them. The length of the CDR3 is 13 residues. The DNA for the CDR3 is TGTGCCAGCAGCTTAAAGGGGCATACTGAAGCTTTCTTT. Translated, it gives CASSLKGHTEAFF.

This chain's CDR3 is CASSVAGTPIETQYF. CDR3 DNA sequence: TGTGCCAGCAGCGTAGCAGGGACACCTATAGAGACCCAGTACTTC. The J gene is TRBJ2-5, the V gene TRBV9; TRBD1 is a possible D gene (6 bases). From germline, CDR1 is SGDLS and CDR2 YYNGEE. The CDR3 is made up of 15 amino acids. The V end was cut by 0 bases, the J end by 4 bases, with 13 bases between. The whole variable domain, filled in from reference TRBV9 and TRBJ2-5, reads DSGVTQTPKHLITATGQRVTLRCSPRSGDLSVYWYQQSLDQGLQFLIQYYNGEERAKGNILERFSAQQFPDLHSELNLSSLELGDSALYFCASSVAGTPIETQYFGPGTRLLVL.

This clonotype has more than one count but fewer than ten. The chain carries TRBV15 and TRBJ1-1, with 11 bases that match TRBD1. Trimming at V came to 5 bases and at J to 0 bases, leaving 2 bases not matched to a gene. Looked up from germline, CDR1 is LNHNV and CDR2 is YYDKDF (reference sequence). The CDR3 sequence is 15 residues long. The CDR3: CATSGDRGVNTEAFF. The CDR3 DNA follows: TGTGCCACCAGCGGGGACAGGGGGGTGAACACTGAAGCTTTCTTT.

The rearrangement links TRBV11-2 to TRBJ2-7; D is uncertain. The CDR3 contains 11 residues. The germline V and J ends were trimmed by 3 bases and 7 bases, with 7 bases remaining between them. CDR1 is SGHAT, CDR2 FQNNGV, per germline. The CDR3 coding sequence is TGTGCCAGCAGCTTTGGGGTTGAGCAGTACTTC. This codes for CASSFGVEQYF.

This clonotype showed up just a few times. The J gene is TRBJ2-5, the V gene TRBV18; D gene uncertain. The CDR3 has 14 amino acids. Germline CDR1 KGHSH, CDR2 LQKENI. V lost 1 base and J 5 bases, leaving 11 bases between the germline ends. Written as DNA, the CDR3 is TGTGCCAGCTCACCACTAGACGTCGGGGAGACCCAGTACTTC. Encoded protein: CASSPLDVGETQYF.

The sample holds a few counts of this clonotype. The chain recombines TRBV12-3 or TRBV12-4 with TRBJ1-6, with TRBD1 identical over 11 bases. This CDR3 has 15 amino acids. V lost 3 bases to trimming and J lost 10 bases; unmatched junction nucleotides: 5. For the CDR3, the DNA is TGTGCCAGCAGTTTCGGACAGGGGGCCCAATCACCCCTCCACTTT. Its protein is CASSFGQGAQSPLHF.

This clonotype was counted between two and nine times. The CDR3 loop is CASSQEVGLEIDIQYF. In DNA form, the CDR3 reads TGTGCCAGCAGCCAAGAGGTGGGACTAGAAATTGACATTCAGTACTTC. The chain has TRBV3-1 and TRBJ2-4; TRBD2 matches at 8 bases. The CDR3 totals 16 residues. Trimming at V came to 0 bases and at J to 8 bases, leaving 9 bases not matched to a gene. Per the germline V gene, CDR1 is LGHDT and CDR2 is YNNKEL (reference sequence).

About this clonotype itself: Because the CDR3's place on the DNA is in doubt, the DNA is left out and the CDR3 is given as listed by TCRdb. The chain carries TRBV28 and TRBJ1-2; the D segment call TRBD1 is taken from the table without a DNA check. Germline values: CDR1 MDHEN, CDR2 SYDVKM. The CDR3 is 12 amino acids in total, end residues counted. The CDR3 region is CATRQGIYGCTF.

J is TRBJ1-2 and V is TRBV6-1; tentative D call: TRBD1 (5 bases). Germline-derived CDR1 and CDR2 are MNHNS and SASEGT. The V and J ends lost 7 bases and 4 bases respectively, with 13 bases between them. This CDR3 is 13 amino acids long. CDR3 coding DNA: TGTGCCAGCAAGCTTCCCGACAGCTATGGCTACACCTTC. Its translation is CASKLPDSYGYTF.

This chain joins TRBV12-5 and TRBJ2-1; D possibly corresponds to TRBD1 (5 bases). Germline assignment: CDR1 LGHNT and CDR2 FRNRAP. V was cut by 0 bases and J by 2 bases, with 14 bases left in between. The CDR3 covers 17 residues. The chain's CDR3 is CASGLVLLVGAYNEQFF. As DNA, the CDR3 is TGTGCTAGTGGTTTGGTACTCTTAGTAGGGGCCTACAATGAGCAGTTCTTC.

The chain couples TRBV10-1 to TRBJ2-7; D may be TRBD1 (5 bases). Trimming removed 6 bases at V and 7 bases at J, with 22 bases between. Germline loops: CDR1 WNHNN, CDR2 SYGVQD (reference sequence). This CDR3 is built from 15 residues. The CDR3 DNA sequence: TGCGCCAGCAGAAAGCAGAGACAGCTTCCTACGGAGCAGTACTTC. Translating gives CASRKQRQLPTEQYF.

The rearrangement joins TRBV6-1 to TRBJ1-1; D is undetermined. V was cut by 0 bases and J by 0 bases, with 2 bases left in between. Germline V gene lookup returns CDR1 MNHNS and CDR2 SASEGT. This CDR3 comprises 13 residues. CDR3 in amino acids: CASSEAVNTEAFF. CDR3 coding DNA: TGTGCCAGCAGTGAAGCGGTGAACACTGAAGCTTTCTTT.

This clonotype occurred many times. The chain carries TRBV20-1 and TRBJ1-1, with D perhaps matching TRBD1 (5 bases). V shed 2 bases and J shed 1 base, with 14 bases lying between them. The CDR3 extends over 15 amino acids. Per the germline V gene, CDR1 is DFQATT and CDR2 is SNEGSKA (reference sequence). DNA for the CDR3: TGCAGTGCTAGACCCGGGGGAGGGCAGAACACTGAAGCTTTCTTT. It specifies CSARPGGGQNTEAFF.

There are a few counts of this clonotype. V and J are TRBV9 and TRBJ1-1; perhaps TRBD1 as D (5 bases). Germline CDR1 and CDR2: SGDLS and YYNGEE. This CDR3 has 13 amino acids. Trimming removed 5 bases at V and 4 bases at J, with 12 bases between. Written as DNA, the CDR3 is TGTGCCAGCAGTGGGGACGCGGCCACTGAAGCTTTCTTT. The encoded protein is CASSGDAATEAFF.

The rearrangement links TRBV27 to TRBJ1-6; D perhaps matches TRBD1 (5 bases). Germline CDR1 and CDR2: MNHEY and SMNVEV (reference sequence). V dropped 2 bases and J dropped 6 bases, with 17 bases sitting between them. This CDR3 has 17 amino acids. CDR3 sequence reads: CASSLGAGQRGNSPLHF. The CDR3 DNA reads TGTGCCAGCAGTTTAGGGGCAGGACAAAGGGGTAATTCACCCCTCCACTTT.

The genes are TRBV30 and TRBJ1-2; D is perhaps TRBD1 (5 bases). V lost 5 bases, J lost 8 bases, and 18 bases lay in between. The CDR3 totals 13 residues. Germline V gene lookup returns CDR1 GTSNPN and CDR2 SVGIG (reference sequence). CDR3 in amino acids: CAWRDGGVGGYTF. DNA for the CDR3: TGTGCCTGGCGGGACGGAGGAGTCGGAGGCTACACCTTC.

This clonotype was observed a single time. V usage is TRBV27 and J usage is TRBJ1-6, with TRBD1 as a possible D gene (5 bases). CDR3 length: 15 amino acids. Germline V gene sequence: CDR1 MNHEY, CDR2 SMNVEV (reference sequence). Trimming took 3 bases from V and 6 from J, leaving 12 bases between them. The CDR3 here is CASSFSGAGNSPLHF. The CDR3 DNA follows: TGTGCCAGCAGTTTCAGTGGGGCAGGTAATTCACCCCTCCACTTT.

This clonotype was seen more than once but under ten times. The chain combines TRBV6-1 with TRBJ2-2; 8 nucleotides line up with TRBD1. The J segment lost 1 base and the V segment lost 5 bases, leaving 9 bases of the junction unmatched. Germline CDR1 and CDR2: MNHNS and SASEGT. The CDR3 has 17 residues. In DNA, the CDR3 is TGTGCCAGCAGTCGACGGACCGGGACAGGGAACACCGGGGAGCTGTTTTTT. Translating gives CASSRRTGTGNTGELFF.

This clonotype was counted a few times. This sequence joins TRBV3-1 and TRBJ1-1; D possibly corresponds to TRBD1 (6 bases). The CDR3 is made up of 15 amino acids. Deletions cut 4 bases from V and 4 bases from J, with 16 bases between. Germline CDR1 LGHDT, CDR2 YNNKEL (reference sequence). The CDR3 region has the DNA TGTGCCAGCAGCCCGTTTGGGGGGCTGGCCACTGAAGCTTTCTTT. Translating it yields CASSPFGGLATEAFF.

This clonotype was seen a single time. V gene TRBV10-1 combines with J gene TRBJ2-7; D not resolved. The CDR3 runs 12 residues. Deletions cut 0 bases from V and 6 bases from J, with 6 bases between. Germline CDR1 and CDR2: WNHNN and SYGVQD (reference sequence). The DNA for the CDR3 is TGCGCCAGCAGTGAGTCTCATAGCGAGCAGTACTTC. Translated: CASSESHSEQYF.